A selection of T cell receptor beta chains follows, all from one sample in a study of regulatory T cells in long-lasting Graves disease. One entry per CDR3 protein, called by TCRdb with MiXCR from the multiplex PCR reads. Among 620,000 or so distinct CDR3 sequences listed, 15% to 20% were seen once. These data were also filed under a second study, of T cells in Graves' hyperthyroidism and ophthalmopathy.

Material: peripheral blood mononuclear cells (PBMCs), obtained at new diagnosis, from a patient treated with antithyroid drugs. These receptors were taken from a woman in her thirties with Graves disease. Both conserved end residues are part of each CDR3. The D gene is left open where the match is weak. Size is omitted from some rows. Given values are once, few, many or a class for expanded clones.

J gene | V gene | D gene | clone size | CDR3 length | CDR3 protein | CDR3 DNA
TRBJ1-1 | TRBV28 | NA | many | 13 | CASSDLDFTEAFF | TGTGCCAGCAGTGACCTGGACTTTACTGAAGCTTTCTTT
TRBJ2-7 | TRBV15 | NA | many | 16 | CATSRAGGTALYEQYF | TGTGCCACCAGCAGAGCAGGAGGGACAGCCCTATACGAGCAGTACTTC
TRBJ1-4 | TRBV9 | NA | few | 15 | CASSPQDLGNEKLFF | TGTGCCAGCAGCCCCCAAGACCTGGGTAATGAAAAACTGTTTTTT
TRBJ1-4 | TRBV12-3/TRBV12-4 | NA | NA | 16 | CASSLMVAFGDEKLFF | TGTGCCAGCAGCTTAATGGTCGCCTTCGGAGATGAAAAACTGTTTTTT
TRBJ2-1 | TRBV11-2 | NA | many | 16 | CASSITTTGVNNEQFF | TGTGCCAGCAGCATAACTACGACAGGAGTTAACAATGAGCAGTTCTTC
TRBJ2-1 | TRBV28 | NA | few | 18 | CASSLIGYAEFGDNEQFF | TGTGCCAGCAGTTTAATTGGTTATGCAGAGTTTGGTGACAATGAGCAGTTCTTC
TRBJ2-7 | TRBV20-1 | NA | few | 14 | CSARDAGQLYEQYF | TGCAGTGCTAGAGACGCGGGACAGCTCTACGAGCAGTACTTC
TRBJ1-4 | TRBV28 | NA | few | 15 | CASRSRVGTNEKLFF | TGTGCCAGCAGGTCCCGAGTGGGGACTAATGAAAAACTGTTTTTT
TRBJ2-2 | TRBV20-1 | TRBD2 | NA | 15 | CSARWGGGVGGELFF | TGCAGTGCCCGCTGGGGGGGGGGGGTCGGCGGGGAGCTGTTTTTT
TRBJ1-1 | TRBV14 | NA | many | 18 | CASSQGARRRGLATEAFF | TGTGCCAGCAGCCAAGGCGCCAGGCGTAGAGGGCTCGCCACTGAAGCTTTCTTT
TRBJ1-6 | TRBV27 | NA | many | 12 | CASSNYNSPLHF | TGTGCCAGTTCGAATTATAATTCACCCCTCCACTTT
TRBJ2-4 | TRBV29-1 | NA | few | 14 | CSVEDRVAKNIQYF | TGCAGCGTTGAAGACAGAGTAGCCAAAAACATTCAGTACTTC
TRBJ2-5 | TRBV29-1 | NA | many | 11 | CSVRVGETQYF | TGCAGCGTCCGGGTAGGCGAGACCCAGTACTTC
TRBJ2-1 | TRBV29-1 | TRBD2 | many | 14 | CSVRELAGDNEQFF | TGCAGCGTGCGGGAACTAGCGGGCGACAATGAGCAGTTCTTC
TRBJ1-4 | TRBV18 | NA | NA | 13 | CASSHTINEKLFF | TGTGCCAGCTCACACACAATTAATGAAAAACTGTTTTTT
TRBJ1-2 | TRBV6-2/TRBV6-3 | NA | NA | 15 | CASSSRRGANYGYTF | TGTGCCAGCAGTAGCCGCCGGGGAGCTAACTATGGCTACACCTTC
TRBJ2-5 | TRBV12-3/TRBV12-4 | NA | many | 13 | CASRVWGAETQYF | TGTGCCAGCAGGGTTTGGGGAGCGGAGACCCAGTACTTC
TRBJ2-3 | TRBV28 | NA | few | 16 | CASIQGGQSSTDTQYF | TGTGCCAGCATTCAGGGGGGACAGTCTAGCACAGATACGCAGTATTTT
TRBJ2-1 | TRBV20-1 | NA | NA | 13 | CSARDPREYEQFF | TGCAGTGCTAGAGACCCCAGGGAATATGAGCAGTTCTTC
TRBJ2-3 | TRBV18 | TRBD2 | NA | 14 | CASSRLADTDTQYF | TGTGCCAGCTCCCGACTAGCGGACACAGATACGCAGTATTTT
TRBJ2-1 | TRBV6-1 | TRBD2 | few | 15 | CASSTPSGRVNEQFF | TGTGCCAGCAGTACGCCCAGCGGGAGGGTCAATGAGCAGTTCTTC
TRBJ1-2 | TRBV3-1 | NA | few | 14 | CASSQASGTYGYTF | TGTGCCAGCAGCCAAGCGTCGGGGACCTATGGCTACACCTTC
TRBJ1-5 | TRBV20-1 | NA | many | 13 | CSAVPGGKQPQHF | NA
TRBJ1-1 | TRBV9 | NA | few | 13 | CASSVGEYTEAFF | TGTGCCAGCAGCGTAGGTGAATACACTGAAGCTTTCTTT
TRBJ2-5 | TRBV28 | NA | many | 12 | CASSLTSETQYF | TGTGCCAGCAGCTTAACATCAGAGACCCAGTACTTC
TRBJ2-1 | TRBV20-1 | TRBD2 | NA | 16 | CSAGGGFAGDYNEQFF | TGCAGTGCTGGAGGAGGATTTGCGGGAGACTACAATGAGCAGTTCTTC
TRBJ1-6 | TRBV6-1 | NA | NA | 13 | CASSRVYNSPLHF | TGTGCCAGCAGTCGGGTTTATAATTCACCCCTCCACTTT
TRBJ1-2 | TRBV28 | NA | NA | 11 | CDSSFNYGYTF | TGTGACAGCAGTTTCAACTATGGCTACACCTTC
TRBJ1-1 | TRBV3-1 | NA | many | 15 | CASSQSRTLGAEAFF | TGTGCCAGCAGCCAGAGCCGGACCCTGGGGGCTGAAGCTTTCTTT
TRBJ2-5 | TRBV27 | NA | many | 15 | CASSLTGTLIETQYF | TGTGCCAGCAGTTTAACAGGGACGTTGATAGAGACCCAGTACTTC
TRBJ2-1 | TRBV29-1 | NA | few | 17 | CSVEDVGAPSSYNEQFF | TGCAGCGTTGAAGATGTTGGGGCTCCTAGCTCCTACAATGAGCAGTTCTTC
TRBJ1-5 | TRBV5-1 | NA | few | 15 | CASSRTGSDNQPQHF | TGCGCCAGCAGCCGTACAGGGTCGGACAATCAGCCCCAGCATTTT
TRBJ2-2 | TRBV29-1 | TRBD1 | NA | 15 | CSVDSDRAGAGELFF | TGCAGTGTAGACTCGGACAGGGCCGGTGCCGGGGAGCTGTTTTTT
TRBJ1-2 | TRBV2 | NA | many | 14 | CATSPQPANYGYTF | TGTGCCACGTCTCCCCAACCAGCTAACTATGGCTACACCTTC
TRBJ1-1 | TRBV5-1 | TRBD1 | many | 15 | CASSFWDSQNTEAFF | TGCGCCAGCAGCTTTTGGGACAGTCAGAACACTGAAGCTTTCTTT
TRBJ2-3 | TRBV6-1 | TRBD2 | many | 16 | CASSDGSGRASDTQYF | TGTGCCAGCAGTGACGGTAGCGGGAGGGCCTCAGATACGCAGTATTTT
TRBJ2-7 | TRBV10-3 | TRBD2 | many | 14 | CAISGLAGGWEQYF | TGTGCCATCAGTGGGCTAGCGGGAGGATGGGAGCAGTACTTC
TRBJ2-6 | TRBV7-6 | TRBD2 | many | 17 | CASSRLAGSSGANVLTF | TGTGCCAGCAGCCGATTAGCGGGATCCTCTGGGGCCAACGTCCTGACTTTC
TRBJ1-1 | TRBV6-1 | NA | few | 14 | CASFGGAVNTEAFF | TGTGCCAGTTTCGGGGGCGCAGTGAACACTGAAGCTTTCTTT
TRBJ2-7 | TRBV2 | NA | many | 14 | CASWYGVSTYEQYF | TGTGCCAGTTGGTACGGGGTCTCGACCTACGAGCAGTACTTC
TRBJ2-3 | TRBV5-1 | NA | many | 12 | CASRADTDTQYF | TGCGCCAGCAGAGCGGACACAGATACGCAGTATTTT
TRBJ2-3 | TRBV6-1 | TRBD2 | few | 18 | CASSESLAGGPSTDTQYF | TGTGCCAGCAGTGAATCTCTAGCGGGAGGTCCCAGCACAGATACGCAGTATTTT
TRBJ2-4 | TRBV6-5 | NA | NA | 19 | CASSYSFSFGVSAKNIQYF | TGTGCCAGCAGTTACTCCTTCTCGTTCGGTGTTTCTGCCAAAAACATTCAGTACTTC
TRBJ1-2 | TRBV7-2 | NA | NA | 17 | CASSLVGVQGWNYGYTF | TGTGCCAGCAGCTTAGTTGGAGTCCAGGGGTGGAACTATGGCTACACCTTC
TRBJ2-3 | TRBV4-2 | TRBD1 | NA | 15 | CASSQAGTATDTQYF | TGTGCCAGCAGCCAAGCCGGGACAGCCACAGATACGCAGTATTTT
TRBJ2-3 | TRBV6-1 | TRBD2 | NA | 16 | CASSLIAGGPGDTQYF | TGTGCCAGCAGCCTTATAGCGGGAGGGCCAGGGGATACGCAGTATTTT
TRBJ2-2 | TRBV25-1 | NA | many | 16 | CASSELIAGAGGELFF | TGTGCCAGCAGTGAATTGATAGCAGGGGCGGGCGGGGAGCTGTTTTTT
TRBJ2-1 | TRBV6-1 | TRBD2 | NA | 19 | CASSPEGGLAGRTYNEQFF | TGTGCCAGCAGCCCGGAAGGGGGACTAGCGGGCCGGACCTACAATGAGCAGTTCTTC
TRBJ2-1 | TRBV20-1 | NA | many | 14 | CSAAGRTAYNEQFF | TGCAGTGCCGCCGGTAGAACTGCCTACAATGAGCAGTTCTTC
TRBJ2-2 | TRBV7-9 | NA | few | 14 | CASSLWSASGELFF | TGTGCCAGCAGCTTATGGTCGGCCTCCGGGGAGCTGTTTTTT
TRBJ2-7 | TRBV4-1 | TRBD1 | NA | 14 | CASSQVGTGREQYF | TGCGCCAGCAGCCAAGTGGGGACAGGGCGCGAGCAGTACTTC
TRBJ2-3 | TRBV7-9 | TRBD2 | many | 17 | CASSPATKRDGTDTQYF | TGTGCCAGCAGCCCCGCTACCAAGCGGGATGGCACAGATACGCAGTATTTT
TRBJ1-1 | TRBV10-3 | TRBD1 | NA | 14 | CAIRARGPDTEAFF | TGTGCCATCAGAGCCAGGGGGCCGGACACTGAAGCTTTCTTT
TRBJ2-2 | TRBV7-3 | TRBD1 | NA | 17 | CASSTRDRGVGTGELFF | TGTGCCAGCAGCACCCGGGACAGGGGAGTTGGCACCGGGGAGCTGTTTTTT
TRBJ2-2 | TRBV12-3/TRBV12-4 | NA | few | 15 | CASSKEFEVTGELFF | TGTGCCAGCAGCAAAGAGTTTGAAGTCACCGGGGAGCTGTTTTTT